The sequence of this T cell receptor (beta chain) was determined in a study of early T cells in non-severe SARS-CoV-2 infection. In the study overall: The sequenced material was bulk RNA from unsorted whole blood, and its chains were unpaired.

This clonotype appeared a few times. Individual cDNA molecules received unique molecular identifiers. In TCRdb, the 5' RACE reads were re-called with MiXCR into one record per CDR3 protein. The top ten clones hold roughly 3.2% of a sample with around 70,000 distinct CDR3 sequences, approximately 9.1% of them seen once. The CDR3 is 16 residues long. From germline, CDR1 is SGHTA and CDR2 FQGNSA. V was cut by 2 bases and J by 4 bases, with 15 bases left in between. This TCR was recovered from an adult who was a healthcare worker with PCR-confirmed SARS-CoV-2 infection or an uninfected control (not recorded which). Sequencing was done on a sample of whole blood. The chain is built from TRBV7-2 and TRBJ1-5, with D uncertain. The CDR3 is CASSLTGPPPNQPQHF. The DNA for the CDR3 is TGTGCCAGCAGCTTAACGGGCCCACCGCCGAATCAGCCCCAGCATTTT.